These 21 T cell receptor beta chains were sequenced from one sample in a study of spatial heterogeneity in lung cancer. TCRdb reprocessed the 5' RACE reads with MiXCR, giving one entry per CDR3 protein. This sample has 110,000 or so distinct CDR3 sequences; more than 10% occur once, and the top ten carry more than 20%. Time point meaning: blood at routine non-recurrence follow-up after resection. This material consisted of PBMCs, taken at follow-up. All receptors come from a female donor with early-stage non-small cell lung cancer.

The chain employs TRBV27 and TRBJ2-1; TRBD1 matches 9 bases. Per the germline V gene, CDR1 is MNHEY and CDR2 is SMNVEV (reference sequence). V lost 3 bases and J lost 7; bases outside the gene matches: 4. There are 14 residues in the CDR3. The CDR3: CASSFNRGRNEQFF. CDR3 sequence (DNA): TGTGCCAGCAGTTTCAACAGGGGGCGAAATGAGCAGTTCTTC.

This clonotype was counted only a few times. The junction does not match germline at one end; this may be a read error. The chain uses TRBV2 and TRBJ1-1; D is unclear. The germline gives CDR1 SNHLY, CDR2 FYNNEI. The CDR3 covers 13 residues. The DNA for the CDR3 is TGTGCCAGCAGAGAAGGGTGGAACACTGAAGCTTTCTTT. Translating it yields CASREGWNTEAFF.

V usage is TRBV6-2 or TRBV6-3 and J usage is TRBJ2-5, with 8 positions matching TRBD2. CDR1 is MNHEY, CDR2 SVGEGT, per germline. This CDR3 has 14 amino acids. Trimming took 6 bases from V and 2 from J; bases not matched to a gene: 5. The CDR3 DNA is TGTGCCAGCAGCACCACTAGCGGACAAGAGACCCAGTACTTC. The encoded protein is CASSTTSGQETQYF.

This clonotype has only a few counts. The rearrangement uses TRBV7-3 and TRBJ1-1; D is unresolved. The CDR3 spans 13 residues. V lost 2 bases to trimming and J lost 8 bases, with 12 bases between them. CDR1 and CDR2 from the germline V gene are SGHTA and FQGTGA. CDR3 in DNA: TGTGCCAGCAGCTTATCTGCAGCGGCGGAAGCTTTCTTT. It is translated as CASSLSAAAEAFF.

J is TRBJ1-1 and V is TRBV27; no reliable D call. This CDR3 is 16 amino acids long. Looked up from germline, CDR1 is MNHEY and CDR2 is SMNVEV (reference sequence). V was pared by 0 bases and J by 4 bases, with 15 bases between. In nucleotides, the CDR3 is TGTGCCAGCAGTTTATCGAGTGGCCGCATAGCCACTGAAGCTTTCTTT. This encodes CASSLSSGRIATEAFF.

Points on this clonotype: An end of the junction does not agree with germline; a read error may underlie this. This chain uses TRBV6-5 with TRBJ1-4, with 7 bases identical to TRBD1. The CDR3 runs to 14 residues. Looked up from germline, CDR1 is MNHEY and CDR2 is SVGAGI. The CDR3 region is CASSLDRANEKQFF. The CDR3 region has the DNA TGTGCCAGCAGCCTCGACAGGGCAAATGAAAAACAGTTTTTT.

The V and J genes are TRBV7-2 and TRBJ1-1, with a tentative D call TRBD1 (5 bases). Deletions cut 4 bases from V and 6 bases from J, with 12 bases between. The CDR3 is 13 residues long. Germline CDR1 SGHTA, CDR2 FQGNSA. The CDR3 DNA is TGTGCCAGCAGCTCAGGGATAAACTCTGAAGCTTTCTTT. This gives the protein CASSSGINSEAFF.

J is TRBJ2-4 and V is TRBV15; 9 bases match TRBD1. The CDR3 totals 16 residues. Germline lookup yields CDR1 LNHNV and CDR2 YYDKDF (reference sequence). Trimming removed 0 bases from V and 8 bases from J; junction bases left unmatched: 8. The CDR3 nucleotides are TGTGCCACCAGCAGAGATCTCAGGACAGGGGCTGACATTCAGTACTTC. It yields the protein CATSRDLRTGADIQYF.

This clonotype came up a few times. The rearrangement links TRBV6-5 to TRBJ1-6, with D uncertain. V shed 7 bases and J shed 0 bases, with 13 bases lying between them. CDR3 length equals 16 residues. Germline CDR1 and CDR2: MNHEY and SVGAGI. CDR3 residues: CASKLGGGSYNSPLHF. CDR3 bases: TGTGCCAGCAAGTTGGGTGGTGGCTCCTATAATTCACCCCTCCACTTT.

This chain connects TRBV9 to TRBJ2-7; no reliable D call. Germline CDR1 reads SGDLS; CDR2 reads YYNGEE. The V gene lost 3 bases and the J gene lost 5 bases, with 12 bases spanning the gap. The CDR3 is made up of 13 amino acids. Here the CDR3 reads CASSGGLGHEQYF. CDR3 DNA: TGTGCCAGCAGCGGAGGTTTAGGCCACGAGCAGTACTTC.

The chain couples TRBV29-1 to TRBJ2-1, with D perhaps given as TRBD1 or TRBD2 (5 bases each). V lost 4 bases, J lost 7 bases, and 17 bases lay in between. Germline V gene sequence: CDR1 SQVTM, CDR2 ANQGSEA. This CDR3 is 14 amino acids long. Here the CDR3 reads CSVGRDRTQNEQFF. In DNA, the CDR3 is TGCAGCGTTGGAAGGGACCGAACTCAGAATGAGCAGTTCTTC.

This chain links TRBV5-1 with TRBJ2-7, with D perhaps matching TRBD2 (6 bases). Germline CDR1 and CDR2: SGHRS and YFSETQ. The ends were cut back, 0 bases at V and 7 bases at J, with 17 bases in the middle. This CDR3 has 15 residues. This CDR3 is CASSLDGSSSREQYF. The CDR3 DNA sequence: TGCGCCAGCAGCTTGGACGGGAGCTCGTCGCGAGAGCAGTACTTC.

This clonotype was seen ten or more times. This chain links TRBV12-3 or TRBV12-4 with TRBJ2-5; unclear D gene. The CDR3 covers 15 residues. Trimming shortened V by 6 bases and J by 1 base, and 15 bases separated the two germline ends. CDR3 sequence reads: CASSFVMGRQETQYF. The CDR3 DNA sequence: TGTGCCAGCAGCTTTGTGATGGGTCGCCAAGAGACCCAGTACTTC.

This clonotype was picked up many times. V gene TRBV7-3 combines with J gene TRBJ2-3; possibly TRBD1 for D (8 bases). The CDR3 totals 16 residues. Germline lookup yields CDR1 SGHTA and CDR2 FQGTGA. V shed 5 bases and J shed 5 bases, with 20 bases lying between them. CDR3 sequence (DNA): TGTGCCAGCAGCCCCAGGGGGCGGGAGCAGAGAGATACGCAGTATTTT. Translated: CASSPRGREQRDTQYF. The whole variable domain, remainder taken from reference TRBV7-3 and TRBJ2-3, is GAGVSQTPSNKVTEKGKYVELRCDPISGHTALYWYRQSLGQGPEFLIYFQGTGAADDSGLPNDRFFAVRPEGSVSTLKIQRTERGDSAVYLCASSPRGREQRDTQYFGPGTRLTVL.

This clonotype was seen a few times. CDR3 bases: TGTGCCAGCAGCTTAGATCGGTGGCAGAACCAAGAGACCCAGTACTTC. Translation gives CASSLDRWQNQETQYF. The chain is built from TRBV11-3 and TRBJ2-5; no clear D gene. The CDR3 loop spans 16 amino acids. V shed 0 bases and J shed 0 bases, with 11 bases lying between them. CDR1 is SGHNT and CDR2 is YENEEA in the germline V gene.

This chain links TRBV7-3 with TRBJ2-2; TRBD2 matches 14 bases. CDR3 length: 17 residues. CDR1 SGHTA and CDR2 FQGTGA come from the germline V gene. The ends lost 5 bases at V and 5 bases at J; junction bases unmatched: 7. CDR3: CASSPNGLAGGTGELFF. The CDR3 coding sequence is TGTGCCAGCAGCCCCAACGGACTAGCGGGAGGAACCGGGGAGCTGTTTTTT.

This clonotype has a count of ten or more. The rearrangement links TRBV19 to TRBJ1-5, with D hard to call. Germline CDR1 is LNHDA and CDR2 is SQIVND (reference sequence). The length of the CDR3 is 13 residues. V lost 7 bases and J 2 bases, leaving 9 bases between the germline ends. CDR3 region: CASTPWGNQPQHF. The CDR3 bases are TGTGCCAGTACCCCATGGGGCAATCAGCCCCAGCATTTT. Supplemented by reference TRBV19 and TRBJ1-5, the full variable domain reads DGGITQSPKYLFRKEGQNVTLSCEQNLNHDAMYWYRQDPGQGLRLIYYSQIVNDFQKGDIAEGYSVSREKKESFPLTVTSAQKNPTAFYLCASTPWGNQPQHFGDGTRLSIL.

This sequence joins TRBV20-1 and TRBJ2-7; 12 bases map to TRBD2. J gave up 4 bases and V 2 bases, and 6 bases lay outside the gene matches. The CDR3 is made up of 15 amino acids. Germline values: CDR1 DFQATT, CDR2 SNEGSKA (reference sequence). CDR3 nucleotide sequence: TGCAGTGCTAGAAGGCTAGCGGGAGGGCCTTACGAGCAGTACTTC. Translated: CSARRLAGGPYEQYF.

This clonotype was counted ten times or more. The chain is built from TRBV7-8 and TRBJ2-7; D gene uncertain. There are 16 residues in the CDR3. Germline V gene lookup returns CDR1 SGHVS and CDR2 FQNEAQ. The germline V and J ends were trimmed by 3 bases and 0 bases, with 15 bases remaining between them. CDR3 protein: CASSFNWGSFSYEQYF. The CDR3 bases are TGTGCCAGCAGCTTCAACTGGGGATCTTTCTCCTACGAGCAGTACTTC. Combining the CDR3 with reference TRBV7-8 and TRBJ2-7 gives the whole variable domain GAGVSQSPRYKVAKRGQDVALRCDPISGHVSLFWYQQALGQGPEFLTYFQNEAQLDKSGLPSDRFFAERPEGSVSTLKIQRTQQEDSAVYLCASSFNWGSFSYEQYFGPGTRLTVT.

This clonotype was detected a few times. The DNA of the CDR3 is TGTGCCAGCAGCTCCACTGGACTAGCCTCCAATGAGCAGTTCTTC. This translates into CASSSTGLASNEQFF. The gene calls are TRBV3-1 and TRBJ2-1; 8 bases match TRBD2. The V gene's germline CDR1 is LGHDT and CDR2 YNNKEL (reference sequence). This CDR3 is 15 amino acids long. The V and J ends lost 5 bases and 6 bases, in that order; junction bases with no gene match: 9.

This clonotype occurred a few times. The chain combines TRBV15 with TRBJ1-1; no definite D call. The CDR3 has 14 amino acids. In germline, CDR1 is LNHNV, CDR2 YYDKDF (reference sequence). V dropped 0 bases and J dropped 3 bases, with 8 bases sitting between them. As DNA, the CDR3 is TGTGCCACCAGCAGAGATGCAGGCGACACTGAAGCTTTCTTT. Its translation is CATSRDAGDTEAFF.